This TCR beta chain originates from a study of low-dose radiotherapy and immunotherapy resistance in tumors. Gene-specific TRAV and TRBV primers were used for first-strand cDNA, covering alpha and beta chains. PCR amplification of the TCRs was performed with Phusion for approximately 20 PCR cycles, and it relied on a constant-region primer together with a V-primer adapter. TCRdb reanalysed the reads using MiXCR and keeps one entry per CDR3 protein. The table includes roughly 38,000 distinct CDR3 sequences, around 21% detected once. The CDR3 consists of 16 residues. V was trimmed by 3 bases and J by 2 bases, leaving 15 bases between them. Per the germline V gene, CDR1 is LGHNA and CDR2 is YSLEER. The time point denotes: after trial treatment. Treatment given: LDRT plus nivolumab, ipilimumab, low-dose cyclophosphamide and aspirin (RACIN trial).

The sample in question was PBMCs, obtained after low-dose radiotherapy plus immunotherapy. The rearrangement uses TRBV4-3 and TRBJ2-3; maybe TRBD1 (5 bases). The clonotype originates from a female donor with ovarian cancer. The CDR3 region is CASSQRLDTYTDTQYF. The CDR3 DNA reads as TGCGCCAGCAGCCAGCGTCTGGACACCTACACAGATACGCAGTATTTT.